Below, one T cell receptor beta chain is given with its context. The antigen is not known. The authors distributed each subset's genomic DNA evenly over several immunoSEQ plates. Assay used: immunoSEQ multiplex PCR; TCRdb lists only in-frame clones, some missing. The data contain 2 million to 2.5 million clones, more than 85% of them singletons. The CDR3 length is 14 residues. Germline CDR1 is SEHNR and CDR2 is FQNEAQ (reference sequence). Trimming removed 5 bases at V and 0 bases at J, with 10 bases between. The sample originates from a study of shared clonotypes between healthy human individuals. General study findings and limits: Non-shared clonotypes had lower generation probabilities than those shared by all four donors.

This TCR was recovered from a man in his late teens or twenties in good health. Some clones in this sample may be carry-over from other donors' samples. This chain links TRBV7-9 with TRBJ1-2; D uncertain. The sequenced sample was naive CD4+ T cells from PBMCs. The subset here: CD45RA+ positively selected. CDR3 sequence reads: CASSPDGTNYGYTF. As DNA, the CDR3 is TGTGCCAGCAGCCCGGACGGCACTAACTATGGCTACACCTTC.